The source of this T cell receptor (beta chain) is a study of T cell responses to AZD1222 COVID-19 vaccine (dated by TCRdb to about 2021). About the investigation overall: TCR sequencing covered about 230 trial participants: 207 given two doses of AZD1222 and some 25 given two doses of MenACWY control vaccine. Enrollment into the trials was organized by age into subgroups of 18-55, 56-69 and 70-plus years, and those subgroups contained around 150, 28 and 57 TCR-sequenced participants, respectively.

The CDR3 regions of human TCRbeta chains were analyzed by immunosequencing. As for how the authors treated the data: TCRs in the repertoires were matched against a reference library of SARS-CoV-2-specific TCRs that had been generated with the MIRA antigen-specificity platform. Breadth was defined as the fraction of unique TCRs that were SARS-CoV-2-associated. Depth was defined as the fraction of total T cells that were SARS-CoV-2-associated. Using the MIRA data, each spike-specific TCR was mapped to the spike region that the TCR reacts to and placed in a CD4 or CD8 class. Log10-transformed breadth and depth values were compared by one-way ANOVA with Sidak's multiple comparisons tests. TCRdb holds this immuneACCESS table with in-frame rearrangements only. Some clones are missing; in checked studies, unresolved V genes explain under half, and the rest has no known cause. V and J calls plus clone size are reproduced from that table; the DNA served to infer D and trimming. Present in this sample are 86,000 or so clones, approximately 86% of which were seen just once. The top ten constitute roughly 5.6% of the sample.

The time point label here, explained by the study, means: about 28 days (+/-7) after the second vaccine dose. AZD1222 recipients with second doses at about 4 weeks or about 12 weeks were pooled, because spike-specific TCR depth and breadth did not differ between schedules. The vaccinee samples were drawn from two UK trials, COV001 and COV002, one of which was a single-blind randomized controlled phase 2/3 trial testing AZD1222 (ChAdOx1 nCoV-19) in healthy adults. For TCRbeta chain sequencing, PBMC samples from trial participants were taken at day 0 and at day 28 after the second dose. What the research found in general, with its limitations: Participants were mostly white British and included more females than males, and it was suggested by the authors that clonal diversity may have been underestimated. No day 14 peak-response samples were available, so repertoires were characterized only after the peak T cell response. Conclusions about previously exposed vaccinees were limited because only five to seven AZD1222 recipients were SARS-CoV-2 seropositive at baseline. A significant rise in spike-specific TCR breadth and depth was observed after two AZD1222 doses relative to day 0 and relative to MenACWY recipients. The vaccine-associated CD4 TCRs covered the entire spike protein, and the dominant responses fell in regions 160-218 and 743-854. Epitopes outside the regions mutated in the B.1.351 and B.1.1.7 variants were reportedly recognized by nearly half of the unique spike-specific TCRs. In the small 56-69-year group, the increase in depth fell short of significance, most likely because of low power.

V is clipped by 3 bases and J by 0 bases, and the sequence between their germline boundaries is 11 bases long. Reading the germline V gene (reference sequence) gives CDR1 GTSNPN and CDR2 SVGIG. The cysteine opens and the phenylalanine closes a CDR3 of 14 amino acids. The kept DNA is CDR3 alone, 42 bases in frame from the first base. About this clone: The target of this receptor is not known. Base qualities are not recorded, but no much larger clone differs from it by a single base.

The TCR originated in an adult who received the AZD1222 COVID-19 vaccine. The material sequenced was peripheral blood, taken 28 days after the second AZD1222 dose. Rearrangement joined TRBV30 to TRBJ1-1, with TRBD1 tentatively as D gene (6 bases match). The CDR3 here reads CAWSPGTLNTEAFF. The sequenced DNA: TGTGCCTGGAGCCCCGGGACACTGAACACTGAAGCTTTCTTT. Reference TRBV30 and TRBJ1-1 proteins supply the regions before and after the CDR3; the full variable domain is: SQTIHQWPATLVQPVGSPLSLECTVEGTSNPNLYWYRQAAGRGLQLLFYSVGIGQISSEVPQNLSASRPQDRQFILSSKKLLLSDSGFYLCAWSPGTLNTEAFFGQGTRLTVV.